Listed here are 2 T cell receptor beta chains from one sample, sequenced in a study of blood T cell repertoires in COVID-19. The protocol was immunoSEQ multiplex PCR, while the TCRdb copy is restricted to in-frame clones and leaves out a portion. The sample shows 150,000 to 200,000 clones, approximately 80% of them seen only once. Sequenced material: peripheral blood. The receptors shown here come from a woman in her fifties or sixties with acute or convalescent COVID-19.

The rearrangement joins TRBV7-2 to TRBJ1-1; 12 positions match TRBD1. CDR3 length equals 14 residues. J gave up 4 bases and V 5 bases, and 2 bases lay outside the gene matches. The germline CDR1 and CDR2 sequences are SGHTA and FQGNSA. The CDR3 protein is CASSGTGGRTEAFF. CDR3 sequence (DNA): TGTGCCAGCAGCGGGACAGGGGGCCGCACTGAAGCTTTCTTT.

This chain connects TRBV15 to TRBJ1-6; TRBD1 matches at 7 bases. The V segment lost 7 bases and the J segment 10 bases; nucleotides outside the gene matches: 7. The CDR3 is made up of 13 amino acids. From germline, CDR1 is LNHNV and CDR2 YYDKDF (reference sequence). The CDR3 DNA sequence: TGTGCCACCACCGGAACAGGGGAGTCACCCCTCCACTTT. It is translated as CATTGTGESPLHF.